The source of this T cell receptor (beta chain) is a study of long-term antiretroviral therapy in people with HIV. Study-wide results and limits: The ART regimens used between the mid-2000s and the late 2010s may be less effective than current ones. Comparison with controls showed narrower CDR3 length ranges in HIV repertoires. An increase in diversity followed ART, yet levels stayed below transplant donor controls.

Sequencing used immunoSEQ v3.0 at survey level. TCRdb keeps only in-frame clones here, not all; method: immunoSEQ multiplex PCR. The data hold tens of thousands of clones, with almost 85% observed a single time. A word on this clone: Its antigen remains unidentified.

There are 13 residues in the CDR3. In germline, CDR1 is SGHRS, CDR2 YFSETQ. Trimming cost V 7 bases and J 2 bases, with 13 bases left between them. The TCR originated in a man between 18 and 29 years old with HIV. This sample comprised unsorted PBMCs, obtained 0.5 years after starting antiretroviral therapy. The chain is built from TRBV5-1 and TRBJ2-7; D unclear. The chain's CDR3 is CASGRDPAYEQYF. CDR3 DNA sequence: TGCGCCAGCGGGCGCGACCCAGCCTACGAGCAGTACTTC.